This T cell receptor (beta chain) is from a study of cytomegalovirus exposure and HLA in healthy donors. Participants comprised healthy donors of bone marrow. 13 Jbeta primers and 60 Vbeta primers were used for the PCR. The data were produced by immunoSEQ multiplex PCR, yet TCRdb's version contains in-frame clones alone and is incomplete. The sample carries 170,000 or so clones, just over 75% recorded once. The CDR3 covers 14 residues. Trimming took 7 bases from V and 7 from J; bases not matched to a gene: 8. Germline lookup yields CDR1 MDHEN and CDR2 SYDVKM. Material: PBMCs. This clonotype originated in a woman in her 30s in good health and CMV-seropositive. The V and J genes are TRBV28 and TRBJ1-4; 8 bases line up with TRBD1. The CDR3 sequence is CASTDPGGGEKLFF. The CDR3 coding sequence is TGTGCCAGCACTGACCCAGGGGGCGGTGAAAAACTGTTTTTT.